Described below is a single TCR beta chain sequence and its context. TCRdb keeps only in-frame clones here, not all; method: immunoSEQ multiplex PCR. The table shows 39,000 or so clones, with about 90% occurring only once. These data originate in a study of T cell changes during pregnancy in multiple sclerosis. Germline V gene lookup returns CDR1 MDHEN and CDR2 SYDVKM. V was clipped by 6 bases and J by 7 bases; unmatched bases: 6. CDR3 size: 13 residues. This specimen consisted of CD8+ T cells from peripheral blood mononuclear cells, obtained before pregnancy. The V call is TRBV28, the J call TRBJ1-2, with 9 bases fitting TRBD1. The sequence derives from a female donor with multiple sclerosis, enrolled in a pregnancy study. Here the CDR3 reads CASSPTGGSGYTF. As DNA, the CDR3 is TGTGCCAGCAGCCCGACAGGGGGAAGTGGCTACACCTTC.